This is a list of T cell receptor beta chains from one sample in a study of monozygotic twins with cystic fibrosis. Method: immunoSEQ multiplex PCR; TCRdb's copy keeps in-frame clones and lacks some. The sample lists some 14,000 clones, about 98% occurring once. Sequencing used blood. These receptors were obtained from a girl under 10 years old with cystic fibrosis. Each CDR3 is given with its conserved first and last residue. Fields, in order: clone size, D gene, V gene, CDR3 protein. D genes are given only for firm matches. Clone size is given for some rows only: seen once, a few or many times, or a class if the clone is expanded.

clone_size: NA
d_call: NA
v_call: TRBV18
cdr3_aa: CASSPPSDRYGYTF

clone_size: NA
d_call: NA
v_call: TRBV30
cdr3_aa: CAWSGRGAYEQYF

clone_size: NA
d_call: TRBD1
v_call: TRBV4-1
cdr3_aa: CASSQIQGGAYEQYF

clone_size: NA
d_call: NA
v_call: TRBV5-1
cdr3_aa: CASSLAGLPNQPQHF

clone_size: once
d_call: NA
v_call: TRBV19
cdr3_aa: CASSTTGAGWNTEAFF

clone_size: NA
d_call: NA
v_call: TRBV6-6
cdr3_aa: CASTDYSGNTIYF

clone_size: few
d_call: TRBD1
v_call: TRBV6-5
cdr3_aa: CASSPGTGYEQYF

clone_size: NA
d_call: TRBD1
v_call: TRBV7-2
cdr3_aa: CASSLRDRGQYF

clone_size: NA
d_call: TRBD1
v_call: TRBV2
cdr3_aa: CASRQGASEKLFF

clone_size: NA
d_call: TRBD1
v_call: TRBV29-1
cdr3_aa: CSAGTGGNEQFF

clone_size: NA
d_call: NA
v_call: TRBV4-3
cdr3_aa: CASSQEAGSSYNEQFF

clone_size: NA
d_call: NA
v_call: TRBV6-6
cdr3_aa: CASSYSRAEGKLFF

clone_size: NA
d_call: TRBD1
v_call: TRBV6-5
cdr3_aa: CASSRDRGDEQYF

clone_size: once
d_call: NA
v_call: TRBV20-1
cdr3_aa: CSARDQETQYF

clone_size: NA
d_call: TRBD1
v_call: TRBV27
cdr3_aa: CASSLVGVAGTGGGGNYGYTF

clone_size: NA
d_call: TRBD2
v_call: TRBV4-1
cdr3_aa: CASSPLLAGPYNEQFF

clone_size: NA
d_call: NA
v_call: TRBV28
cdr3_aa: CASSFLLVRAGELFF

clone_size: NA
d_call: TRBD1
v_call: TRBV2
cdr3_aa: CASSETGGLNQPQHF